This TCR beta chain was obtained from a study of cytomegalovirus exposure and HLA in healthy donors (dated by TCRdb to about 2017). General notes on the study: An earlier analysis of 587 of the donors reported approximately 300 Gb of sequence data and 95 million to 120 million unique TCR beta sequences obtained from 150 million to 200 million T cells. About 280 gigabases of sequencing data and 70 million to 100 million unique TCR sequences were included in an early release covering about 620 HLA-typed donors. The genetic ancestry cluster associated with self-reported Caucasian donors included over 65% of the approximately 400 genotyped donors. The study was designed to test whether signatures of past pathogen exposure could be identified by cataloging public T cell receptors. The study profiled the T cell repertoires of 550 to 700 subjects by immunosequencing and related them to cytomegalovirus serostatus. A separate validation cohort of roughly 130 different subjects was used in addition to the 666-subject first cohort. High-throughput TCR immunosequencing, statistical association of individual TCRs with disease status, and machine learning were combined to predict cytomegalovirus infection status. To study patterns of TCR occurrence, a later analysis re-analyzed previously published TCR beta repertoires from more than 550 donors and added high-resolution HLA genotyping. In the later analysis, no new phenotypic data were used to find candidate immune exposures; instead, reliance was placed on TCR beta sequences and their occurrence across donors. An earlier analysis of roughly 580 of the donors used high-throughput TCR beta sequencing to judge whether each TCR beta V gene segment behaved as functional or pseudogenic. Donor age, sex, ethnicity and CMV serostatus were compiled alongside the repertoire data. Genome-wide SNP genotypes for about 65% of the roughly 670 donors were used in a later genetic analysis, which treated that subset as a discovery cohort. All discovery cohort repertoires had been generated on a single sequencing platform. HLA typing included class I and class II loci at four-digit resolution. Typing coverage varied by locus: about 620-640 donors for A, B, C, DRB1 and DQB1; more than 500 for DQA1; around 610 for DPA1; under 490 for DPB1. Four or five DR-DQ haplotypes were treated as single units for association and clustering because of strong linkage in the cohort. Across approximately 400 genotyped donors of the cohort, an average of about 240,000 unique TCR beta nucleotide sequences per donor were sequenced, and roughly 17% of those sequences were non-productive. Overall study outcomes, separate from this receptor: This cohort had only TCR beta chains sequenced, and the lack of alpha or paired-chain data limited which features could be detected. The classifier was reported to diagnose cytomegalovirus status with high specificity and sensitivity in both the original and validation cohorts. In a later genetic analysis, a missense DCLRE1C variant was associated with V-gene and J-gene trimming of TCR beta chains, and the association was replicated in an independent cohort. A later analysis associated 15,000 to 20,000 TCR beta sequences with specific HLA alleles at a false discovery rate of 0.05. A later analysis found that most CMV-associated TCR beta chains appeared HLA-restricted, with HLA associations seemingly driven largely by CMV exposure. Because HLA typing was missing for some donors at each locus, association tests included only the typed subset. When HLA alleles, especially DR and DQ, strongly co-occurred, attributing TCR associations to individual alleles was difficult. It was suggested by the authors that the approach could potentially be generalized to other disease states and immunological phenotypes. A later genetic analysis reported fewer N-insertions in productive TCRs among donors in an Asian-associated ancestry cluster than the roughly 700-donor mean. In the study, 150 to 200 TCR beta chains were listed as associated with cytomegalovirus. An earlier analysis of some 560 of the donors showed that most TCR beta V segments appeared in productive rearrangements either about 90% or about 30% of the time, which broadly matched IMGT annotations. The earlier analysis of a few hundred of the donors excluded over 15 rarely observed V segments, including chromosome 9 orphons, because counts were too low. The 87-base-pair reads could not distinguish some IMGT-functional V segments, including TRBV6-2 and TRBV6-3, so those segments were excluded. CMV serostatus was the only immune exposure information available for the cohort. In a later analysis, several top co-occurrence clusters were reported to appear linked to parvovirus B19, influenza, CMV and Epstein-Barr virus. Across donors, most TCR sequences were observed very rarely, whereas some public TCRs were present in many individuals. A cluster of highly shared sequence variants was judged likely to represent a technical artifact of the sequencing pipeline. In vitro tests confirmed that a few of the cytomegalovirus-associated TCR beta chains recognize cytomegalovirus antigens. Correlated functional status among segregating V segments might be attributable to linkage disequilibrium, but an unknown experimental factor could not be ruled out. A further reported finding was that TCR beta sequences accurately predicted the HLA-A and HLA-B alleles for most subjects in the first cohort. In a later analysis, the rate of TCR association differed among HLA loci, with DRB1 alleles having the most associated TCRs and HLA-C alleles having the fewest. In a later analysis, HLA-associated TCR beta chains were found to be more clonally expanded and to have lower generation probabilities than equally common non-associated chains. Sequencing depth was assumed to be roughly uniform across donors in the presence/absence analyses, though that assumption may not hold.

To prepare the library, the immunoSEQ multiplex PCR assay was applied. The multiplex PCR relied on a mix of 60 forward primers for TCR Vbeta segments and 13 reverse primers for TCR Jbeta segments. The CDR3 region of rearranged TCR beta genes was amplified from genomic DNA by a multiplex PCR assay. Amplified TCR beta libraries were sequenced as 87-base-pair reads on the Illumina HiSeq System. Regarding the original processing steps: A later analysis counted tens of millions of unique TCR beta chains across the approximately 700 repertoires, and roughly 11 million of these chains were shared by at least two donors. Raw reads were error-corrected and collapsed into unique sequences with a nearest-neighbor algorithm that merged closely related sequences to remove PCR and sequencing errors. Alignment of CDR3 sequences to IMGT reference sequences was used to assign V, D and J gene segments. For a sequence to be retained, at least a six-nucleotide match to both a V gene segment and a J gene segment was required. Rearrangements were classified as productive when the CDR3 lacked stop codons and remained in frame with V and J, and all other rearrangements were classified as non-productive. CDR3 was defined by IMGT convention, running from the second conserved V-encoded cysteine to the conserved J-encoded phenylalanine. The earlier analysis of approximately 500 of the donors excluded sequences that lacked an unambiguous match to a single V gene segment. In an earlier analysis of around 600 of the donors, V segments were called functional above 56.7% productive rearrangements and were called segregating when the between-donor standard deviation exceeded 5%. A statistical classification framework was developed to diagnose cytomegalovirus status using the catalog of TCR beta chain sequences. In a later analysis, V and J genes were assigned by comparing TCR nucleotide sequences against IMGT/GENE-DB human TR gene sequences. In a later analysis, CDR3 sequences and most-parsimonious VDJ recombination scenarios were assigned using the TCRdist pipeline. In a later analysis, each TCR beta chain was defined by its CDR3 amino acid sequence together with its V-gene family, and reads without a unique V-gene family were excluded. As a way to deal with suspected cross-contamination and a sequencing artifact, a later analysis dropped 640 or so nucleotide sequences that were highly shared and had low generation probability. For each public chain, a later analysis derived a clonal expansion index from normalized ranks of inferred template counts within each repertoire. A later analysis computed generation probabilities with a VDJ recombination model fitted to out-of-frame rearrangements, and checked the results against IGoR. In a later analysis, hypergeometric tests were used to score TCR-TCR, TCR-HLA and TCR-CMV co-occurrence, with a repertoire-size bias correction applied to TCR pairs. To estimate false discovery rates, a later analysis permuted the HLA or CMV assignments 20 times. A later analysis grouped co-occurring TCRs with DBSCAN, adding TCRdist sequence similarity when clustering within HLA-allele-positive subsets. Repertoires with fewer than 30,000 or more than 120,000 public chains were left out of co-occurrence clustering, as were a handful of repertoires with anomalous nucleotide sharing. TCRdb obtained this table from immuneACCESS and retained in-frame rearrangements with V and J assigned. These tables miss some clones; where compared with another copy, unresolved V genes account for less than half of the shortfall, and the remainder is unexplained. That table furnishes V, J and clone size, whereas the DNA furnished D and trimming. The sample yields around 60,000 clones; about 81% were counted once. The biggest ten clones account for around 54% of the sample.

V drops 4 bases and J drops 13 bases, leaving 17 bases in between. The CDR3 sequence holds 12 residues, the cysteine and phenylalanine included. Of the read, only the CDR3 DNA is kept; its 36 bases are in frame from base 1. Reading the germline V gene (reference sequence) gives CDR1 GTSNPN and CDR2 SVGIG. As to this clone: The specificity of this receptor is unknown. The input lacks base qualities; no much larger clone sits a single base away.

The cohort comprised 550 to 700 healthy bone marrow donors. Cohort members were all nominally healthy when sampled, although unrecorded immune exposures were likely present. The donor was CMV seropositive and was included in the group of 250 to 300 seropositive cohort members. Every donor gave a peripheral blood sample, and the peripheral blood mononuclear cells from that sample were used for TCR beta sequencing. The Qiagen DNeasy Blood Extraction Kit was used to extract genomic DNA from the blood cell samples. The sample was PBMCs. The chain was built from TRBV30 and TRBJ2-1, and TRBD2 may be the D gene, going by 6 matching bases. The TCR was taken from a man aged 45-65 years in good health and CMV-seropositive. The nucleotides are TGTGCCTGGAATTCCGGGGAGGAGGCCCAGTTCTTC. This sequence encodes CAWNSGEEAQFF.